This passage covers 22 T cell receptor beta chains from one sample sequenced in a study of cytomegalovirus exposure and HLA in healthy donors. The PCR ran on 60 Vbeta and 13 Jbeta primers. Sequenced by immunoSEQ multiplex PCR; TCRdb stores in-frame clones only, minus some. The repertoire holds 100,000 to 150,000 clones, with roughly 76% as singletons. The specimen was PBMCs. Source of these receptors: a woman between 50 and 59 years old in good health and CMV-seronegative.

The CDR3 DNA sequence: TGCGCCAGCAGGGGACTGGGACCCACAGATACGCAGTATTTT. Amino acids: CASRGLGPTDTQYF. V gene TRBV5-1 combines with J gene TRBJ2-3; tentatively, D is TRBD2 (6 bases). From germline, CDR1 is SGHRS and CDR2 YFSETQ. This CDR3 is built from 14 residues. V gave up 5 bases and J gave up 2 bases, with 12 bases separating them.

J is TRBJ2-1 and V is TRBV5-1; TRBD2 is a possible D gene (6 bases). CDR1 is SGHRS and CDR2 is YFSETQ in the germline V gene. Trimming left V 3 bases short and J 6 bases short, with 22 bases between. The length of the CDR3 is 17 residues. The CDR3 DNA is TGCGCCAGCAGCTCCCCCGATGTGGAGGGCCGGCGCAATGAGCAGTTCTTC. It encodes CASSSPDVEGRRNEQFF.

The chain is built from TRBV6-1 and TRBJ1-2; the match to TRBD1 covers 7 bases. The CDR3 contains 15 residues. Germline lookup yields CDR1 MNHNS and CDR2 SASEGT. V gave up 4 bases and J gave up 2 bases; unmatched junction bases: 7. CDR3 sequence: CASSAGTDSNYGYTF. For the CDR3, the DNA is TGTGCCAGCAGTGCCGGGACAGATTCGAACTATGGCTACACCTTC.

The chain carries TRBV28 and TRBJ1-1; D not certain. Germline-derived CDR1 and CDR2 are MDHEN and SYDVKM. The CDR3 covers 14 residues. V was trimmed by 3 bases and J by 1 base, leaving 9 bases between them. The CDR3 region is CASSFPGQNTEAFF. The CDR3 bases are TGTGCCAGCAGTTTTCCTGGGCAGAACACTGAAGCTTTCTTT. The variable domain in full, with the rest retrieved from reference TRBV28 and TRBJ1-1, is DVKVTQSSRYLVKRTGEKVFLECVQDMDHENMFWYRQDPGLGLRLIYFSYDVKMKEKGDIPEGYSVSREKKERFSLILESASTNQTSMYLCASSFPGQNTEAFFGQGTRLTVV.

V gene TRBV7-2 combines with J gene TRBJ2-7; D is ambiguous. Trimming shortened V by 5 bases and J by 7 bases, and 12 bases separated the two germline ends. The CDR3 extends over 12 amino acids. Germline CDR1 and CDR2: SGHTA and FQGNSA. In DNA, the CDR3 is TGTGCCAGCAGCGCAGACTTGATAGAGCAGTACTTC. Its translation: CASSADLIEQYF.

The genes are TRBV7-3 and TRBJ2-5; 9 positions agree with TRBD1. V lost 2 bases, J lost 5 bases, and 6 bases stayed unmatched. The V gene's germline CDR1 is SGHTA and CDR2 FQGTGA. The CDR3 spans 15 residues. The CDR3 DNA sequence: TGTGCCAGCAGCTTAGGACAGGGGTTATACGAGACCCAGTACTTC. This sequence encodes CASSLGQGLYETQYF.

This clone was picked up a small number of times. The chain joins TRBV5-4 to TRBJ1-2, with 7 bases matching TRBD1. Looked up from germline, CDR1 is SGHNT and CDR2 is YYREEE (reference sequence). There are 13 residues in the CDR3. The V segment lost 3 bases and the J segment 5 bases; nucleotides outside the gene matches: 4. CDR3 coding DNA: TGTGCCAGCAGCTCCCAGGGGGATTATGGCTACACCTTC. It codes for CASSSQGDYGYTF.

The chain uses TRBV11-3 and TRBJ2-3; tentatively, D is TRBD2 (5 bases). V lost 5 bases, J lost 2 bases, and 20 bases lay in between. CDR1 is SGHNT and CDR2 is YENEEA in the germline V gene. The CDR3 length is 17 residues. In DNA, the CDR3 is TGTGCCAGCAGCACCTCGCTAGGAGCGGACCACACAGATACGCAGTATTTT. It encodes CASSTSLGADHTDTQYF.

This clone turned up a few times. The chain joins TRBV4-1 to TRBJ2-3; 7 bases line up with TRBD2. Germline V gene data show CDR1 as MGHRA and CDR2 as YSYEKL. The CDR3 consists of 15 residues. Trimming cost V 4 bases and J 5 bases; bases outside gene matches: 9. Here the CDR3 reads CASSPRAGVIDTQYF. CDR3 coding DNA: TGCGCCAGCAGCCCACGGGCGGGAGTGATAGATACGCAGTATTTT.

The chain employs TRBV7-9 and TRBJ2-7; 12 nucleotides line up with TRBD2. Germline-derived CDR1 and CDR2 are SEHNR and FQNEAQ (reference sequence). V gave up 5 bases and J gave up 1 base; unmatched junction bases: 3. The CDR3 sequence is 15 residues long. The CDR3 bases are TGTGCCAGCAGCCCACTAGCGGGAGGATCCTACGAGCAGTACTTC. Protein sequence: CASSPLAGGSYEQYF.

The table lists this clone with a few counts. This rearrangement joins TRBV28 to TRBJ2-7, with TRBD1 identical over 10 bases. The germline V gene has CDR1 MDHEN and CDR2 SYDVKM. The V gene end was trimmed by 5 bases and the J gene end by 3 bases; junction bases not matched to a gene: 13. The length of the CDR3 is 17 residues. The CDR3 DNA reads as TGTGCCAGCAGTAGTTGGGTGGGAGGGGACAGGGGCTACGAGCAGTACTTC. This codes for CASSSWVGGDRGYEQYF.

The CDR3 spells CASSVIQGPGGEQYF. The DNA for the CDR3 is TGCGCCAGCAGCGTAATACAGGGCCCGGGGGGCGAGCAGTACTTC. This sequence joins TRBV5-1 and TRBJ2-7; D might be TRBD2 (7 bases). Trimming shortened V by 4 bases and J by 6 bases, and 20 bases separated the two germline ends. Per germline, CDR1 SGHRS and CDR2 YFSETQ. The CDR3 is made up of 15 amino acids.

This clone has just a few counts. The chain links TRBV7-9 to TRBJ2-6; 7 bases align to TRBD1. Germline lookup yields CDR1 SEHNR and CDR2 FQNEAQ (reference sequence). CDR3 size: 16 residues. V was clipped by 2 bases and J by 1 base; unmatched bases: 2. CDR3 loop: CASSLSQGSGANVLTF. DNA of the CDR3: TGTGCCAGCAGCTTATCACAGGGGTCTGGGGCCAACGTCCTGACTTTC. Full variable domain (remainder filled in from reference TRBV7-9 and TRBJ2-6): DTGVSQNPRHKITKRGQNVTFRCDPISEHNRLYWYRQTLGQGPEFLTYFQNEAQLEKSRLLSDRFSAERPKGSFSTLEIQRTEQGDSAMYLCASSLSQGSGANVLTFGAGSRLTVL.

This sequence joins TRBV7-2 and TRBJ2-1; TRBD2 agrees at 14 bases. The germline V gene encodes CDR1 SGHTA and CDR2 FQGNSA. The CDR3 is 16 amino acids. J lost 6 bases, V lost 3 bases, and 4 bases had no gene match. The CDR3 DNA follows: TGTGCCAGCAGCTTCGGACTAGCGGGAGGTGGCAATGAGCAGTTCTTC. Translating it yields CASSFGLAGGGNEQFF.

V usage is TRBV7-3 and J usage is TRBJ2-1, with a weak D call TRBD2 (6 bases). The CDR3 spans 15 residues. V lost 2 bases and J 4 bases, leaving 12 bases between the germline ends. CDR1 is SGHTA and CDR2 is FQGTGA in the germline V gene. The CDR3 loop is CASSLPGRGYNEQFF. The CDR3 nucleotides are TGTGCCAGCAGCTTACCCGGGAGAGGGTACAATGAGCAGTTCTTC.

The rearrangement joins TRBV7-6 to TRBJ1-5; no firm D call. Per germline, CDR1 SGHVS and CDR2 FNYEAQ. V lost 5 bases to trimming and J lost 0 bases, with 5 bases between them. There are 13 residues in the CDR3. The CDR3 DNA reads as TGTGCCAGCAGCCCCTATAGCAATCAGCCCCAGCATTTT. As protein: CASSPYSNQPQHF.

The chain employs TRBV19 and TRBJ1-5; tentative D call: TRBD1 (5 bases). The CDR3 extends over 13 amino acids. Trimming shortened V by 2 bases and J by 9 bases, and 11 bases separated the two germline ends. CDR1 and CDR2 from the germline V gene are LNHDA and SQIVND (reference sequence). CDR3 region: CASSIPGGGPQHF. CDR3 nucleotide sequence: TGTGCCAGTAGTATACCCGGGGGGGGGCCCCAGCATTTT. Complete variable domain (other parts from reference TRBV19 and TRBJ1-5): DGGITQSPKYLFRKEGQNVTLSCEQNLNHDAMYWYRQDPGQGLRLIYYSQIVNDFQKGDIAEGYSVSREKKESFPLTVTSAQKNPTAFYLCASSIPGGGPQHFGDGTRLSIL.

This clone occurred once. This chain uses TRBV27 with TRBJ1-6, with a weak D call TRBD1 (6 bases). The CDR3 is made up of 14 amino acids. CDR1 is MNHEY and CDR2 is SMNVEV in the germline V gene (reference sequence). Trimming left V 7 bases short and J 6 bases short, with 13 bases between. CDR3 amino acids: CASKPQGSNSPLHF. The CDR3 region has the DNA TGTGCCAGCAAACCACAGGGTAGTAATTCACCCCTCCACTTT.

The V and J genes are TRBV7-2 and TRBJ2-7, with 7 bases that match TRBD1. With 5 bases clipped from V and 3 bases from J, the junction kept 10 bases outside the gene matches. Germline V gene data show CDR1 as SGHTA and CDR2 as FQGNSA. The CDR3 loop spans 15 amino acids. The CDR3 is CASSGEGPGGYEQYF. As DNA, the CDR3 is TGTGCCAGCAGCGGAGAGGGGCCAGGGGGCTACGAGCAGTACTTC.

The chain carries TRBV28 and TRBJ2-7, with 10 bases that match TRBD2. The CDR3 loop spans 14 amino acids. Unmatched junction bases numbered 5, after V lost 6 bases and J lost 3 bases. CDR1 is MDHEN and CDR2 is SYDVKM in the germline V gene. The DNA of the CDR3 is TGTGCCAGCAGCATAGCGGGAGGTATCTACGAGCAGTACTTC. Residues: CASSIAGGIYEQYF.

The chain combines TRBV30 with TRBJ1-2; TRBD1 matches at 7 bases. The trim removed 3 bases at V and 1 base at J, leaving 14 bases unmatched. Per germline, CDR1 GTSNPN and CDR2 SVGIG (reference sequence). This CDR3 region has 17 residues. The CDR3, as DNA: TGTGCCTGGAGCCTCCGCCGGGACAGCCGAGTTAACTATGGCTACACCTTC. Protein: CAWSLRRDSRVNYGYTF.

For the CDR3, the DNA is TGTGCCAGCAGCCAAGAAACCGGGACAGGGAATGAAAAACTGTTTTTT. Encoded protein: CASSQETGTGNEKLFF. The chain joins TRBV4-2 to TRBJ1-4, with 9 bases matching TRBD1. CDR3 length: 16 residues. Trimming took 0 bases from V and 5 from J; bases not matched to a gene: 4. In germline, CDR1 is LGHNA, CDR2 YNFKEQ.